A selection of T cell receptor beta chains follows, all from one sample in a study of shared clonotypes between healthy human individuals. Clones were read by immunoSEQ multiplex PCR, and TCRdb kept only the in-frame ones, dropping some. The table shows about 2.4 million clones, with under 95% occurring only once. The sample consisted of naive CD4+ T cells from PBMCs. These receptors were obtained from a man aged 18 to 30 in good health. Some clones in this sample may be carry-over from other donors' samples. CDR3s include the opening cysteine and the closing phenylalanine or tryptophan. Each record gives: CDR3 DNA, CDR3 protein, J gene, D gene, clone size, V gene. D genes are given only for firm matches. Only part of the rows carry a size: once, few, many, or a class if the clone is expanded.

TGTGCCTGGACCGACACAGATACGCAGTATTTT,CAWTDTDTQYF,TRBJ2-3,-,-,TRBV30
TGTGCCAGCAGTGACTCAATAAGGTTTCCCTGGAACACTGAAGCTTTCTTT,CASSDSIRFPWNTEAFF,TRBJ1-1,-,-,TRBV6-4
TGCAGCGCGTCACAGGGCTCGGAGACCCAGTACTTC,CSASQGSETQYF,TRBJ2-5,-,-,TRBV29-1
TGTGCCAGCTCACAGGGGGGGAGGAATCAGCCCCAGCATTTT,CASSQGGRNQPQHF,TRBJ1-5,-,-,TRBV18
TGCAGCGTTGGGACAGTGAACACTGAAGCTTTCTTT,CSVGTVNTEAFF,TRBJ1-1,-,few,TRBV29-1
TGTGCCAGCAGCTTGGAAGCGGGAGCTGGGGAGCAGTTCTTC,CASSLEAGAGEQFF,TRBJ2-1,TRBD2,-,TRBV7-8
TGTGCCAGCAGCTTAGTTAAGGAAGAGACCCAGTACTTC,CASSLVKEETQYF,TRBJ2-5,-,once,TRBV7-2
TGTGCCAGCAGTGCCCCGACAGGGAGGGTGAACACTGAAGCTTTCTTT,CASSAPTGRVNTEAFF,TRBJ1-1,TRBD1,-,TRBV2
TGTGCCAGCAGCCAAGAGAGGACTAACACCTACGAGCAGTACTTC,CASSQERTNTYEQYF,TRBJ2-7,-,-,TRBV4-2
TGTGCCAGTAGGCCGGGACTCCCCAAGGGCCTAAGCAATCAGCCCCAGCATTTT,CASRPGLPKGLSNQPQHF,TRBJ1-5,-,-,TRBV19
TGTGCCAGCAGTTCACAACTAGCGGGAGGGCTTAATGAGCAGTTCTTC,CASSSQLAGGLNEQFF,TRBJ2-1,TRBD2,-,TRBV28
TGTGCCAGCAGCGACCCGGGACTGAACCTTAAATCCTACGAGCAGTACTTC,CASSDPGLNLKSYEQYF,TRBJ2-7,-,-,TRBV21-1
TGTGCCAGCAGCTTGTCCTACGAGCAGTACTTC,CASSLSYEQYF,TRBJ2-7,-,once,TRBV25-1
TGCGCCAGCAGCCAGCTAGTAGTAGCGGGCTATGTGTATGAGCAGTTCTTC,CASSQLVVAGYVYEQFF,TRBJ2-1,TRBD2,-,TRBV4-1
TGTGCCTGGAGTGTCGCCAGGGCCACTGAAGCTTTCTTT,CAWSVARATEAFF,TRBJ1-1,-,-,TRBV30
TGTGCCAGCAAGTGGAACTGGGCAGATACGCAGTATTTT,CASKWNWADTQYF,TRBJ2-3,-,-,TRBV7-2
TGTGCCAGCTCACAAACAGCGGGGGCATGGGAGCAGTTCTTC,CASSQTAGAWEQFF,TRBJ2-1,TRBD2,-,TRBV18
TGTGCCAGCAGCGTCGGTCCCAGCGAAGATACGCAGTATTTT,CASSVGPSEDTQYF,TRBJ2-3,-,-,TRBV9
TGTGCCAGCAGTTCGGACAGTCAGAATGAAAAACTGTTTTTT,CASSSDSQNEKLFF,TRBJ1-4,-,-,TRBV27
TGCGCCAGCAGTCTCAGGGGTGACTACGAGCAGTACTTC,CASSLRGDYEQYF,TRBJ2-7,-,-,TRBV5-1
TGTGCCAGCAGTGAACCCTGGAACACTGAAGCTTTCTTT,CASSEPWNTEAFF,TRBJ1-1,-,-,TRBV2
TGTGCCAGCGGCCGACAGGGAAGGGAACCGGGCGAGCAGTACTTC,CASGRQGREPGEQYF,TRBJ2-7,TRBD1,-,TRBV6-1
TGTGCCAGCACCCCCTCGGGGTACACCGGGGAGCTGTTTTTT,CASTPSGYTGELFF,TRBJ2-2,-,-,TRBV28
TGTGCCAGCAGCTTTAACGGGGGGAACACTGAAGCTTTCTTT,CASSFNGGNTEAFF,TRBJ1-1,-,once,TRBV7-9